The 12 T cell receptor beta chains in this list originate from one sample, sequenced in a study of PD-1 blockade in classical Hodgkin lymphoma. After autologous stem cell transplantation all patients relapsed, and prior brentuximab vedotin exposure differed between cohorts. Magnetic negative selection, applied to thawed PBMCs, was used to isolate the CD8+ T cells. Repertoires were generated with immunoSEQ multiplex PCR, while TCRdb's copy carries only in-frame clones and drops some. The sample includes some 10,000 clones, around 82% of them seen just once. The sequences come from CD8+ T cells from blood, collected at baseline. These receptor sequences come from a human donor with classical Hodgkin lymphoma.

CDR3 nucleotides: TGTGCCACCCAGGGGGACACTGAAGCTTTCTTT. Translation gives CATQGDTEAFF. The chain is built from TRBV15 and TRBJ1-1, with TRBD1 identical over 7 bases. Germline CDR1 LNHNV, CDR2 YYDKDF (reference sequence). Trimming cost V 8 bases and J 3 bases; bases outside gene matches: 0. The CDR3 consists of 11 residues.

V and J are TRBV4-1 and TRBJ2-2; 7 bases agree with TRBD1. CDR3 length: 16 amino acids. Germline V lookup: CDR1 MGHRA, CDR2 YSYEKL. J was trimmed by 4 bases and V by 2 bases; bases with no gene match: 7. CDR3 DNA sequence: TGCGCCAGCAGCCAATCGTACGGGACAGTCACCGGGGAGCTGTTTTTT. This translates into CASSQSYGTVTGELFF.

This clone turned up a few times. This chain joins TRBV30 and TRBJ1-3; 7 bases are a match to TRBD1. The V gene's germline CDR1 is GTSNPN and CDR2 SVGIG (reference sequence). The CDR3 runs to 17 residues. Trimming cost V 1 base and J 0 bases; bases outside gene matches: 9. Here the CDR3 reads CAWSDWTGWYSGNTIYF. The DNA for the CDR3 is TGTGCCTGGAGTGACTGGACAGGATGGTACTCTGGAAACACCATATATTTT. Based on the CDR3 plus reference TRBV30 and TRBJ1-3, the full variable domain is SQTIHQWPATLVQPVGSPLSLECTVEGTSNPNLYWYRQAAGRGLQLLFYSVGIGQISSEVPQNLSASRPQDRQFILSSKKLLLSDSGFYLCAWSDWTGWYSGNTIYFGEGSWLTVV.

This sequence joins TRBV2 and TRBJ2-3; 10 bases fit TRBD2. Germline CDR1 reads SNHLY; CDR2 reads FYNNEI. The CDR3 totals 15 residues. With V trimmed by 6 bases and J by 2 bases, 5 bases remained unmatched. CDR3 amino acids: CASRGAGGITDTQYF. The CDR3 nucleotides are TGTGCCAGCAGGGGAGCGGGGGGGATCACAGATACGCAGTATTTT. Using reference TRBV2 and TRBJ2-3 for the parts outside the CDR3, the full variable domain is EPEVTQTPSHQVTQMGQEVILRCVPISNHLYFYWYRQILGQKVEFLVSFYNNEISEKSEIFDDQFSVERPDGSNFTLKIRSTKLEDSAMYFCASRGAGGITDTQYFGPGTRLTVL.

The rearrangement links TRBV10-3 to TRBJ2-7; no definite D call. The V end was cut by 8 bases, the J end by 6 bases, with 17 bases between. Germline values: CDR1 ENHRY, CDR2 SYGVKD. CDR3 size: 13 residues. CDR3 protein: CAIANGWASEQYF. Written as DNA, the CDR3 is TGTGCCATCGCCAATGGGTGGGCCAGCGAGCAGTACTTC.

This clone was found once. The CDR3 nucleotides are TGCAGCGCCAGGACAGGGGACTACGAGCAGTACTTC. This encodes CSARTGDYEQYF. The chain is built from TRBV29-1 and TRBJ2-7; 9 nucleotides agree with TRBD1. V shed 7 bases and J 3 bases; nucleotides not matched to a gene: 4. Germline CDR1 reads SQVTM; CDR2 reads ANQGSEA. CDR3 length: 12 residues.

This clone appeared a single time. This rearrangement joins TRBV27 to TRBJ2-7, with D possibly being TRBD1 (7 bases). The CDR3 covers 15 residues. The V end was cut by 0 bases, the J end by 0 bases, with 9 bases between. CDR1 and CDR2 from the germline V gene are MNHEY and SMNVEV (reference sequence). In nucleotides, the CDR3 is TGTGCCAGCAGTTTATCGGAGGGGGCCTCCTACGAGCAGTACTTC. Protein product: CASSLSEGASYEQYF.

The chain links TRBV6-6 to TRBJ2-5, with D maybe TRBD1 (6 bases). Germline assignment: CDR1 MNHNY and CDR2 SVGAGI (reference sequence). Trimming pared 6 bases from V and 0 bases from J, leaving 14 bases between. The CDR3 contains 15 residues. The CDR3: CASRGLGGNQETQYF. The CDR3 DNA sequence: TGTGCCAGCAGGGGCCTTGGGGGCAACCAAGAGACCCAGTACTTC.

This rearrangement joins TRBV5-5 to TRBJ2-3, with 7 bases lining up with TRBD1. Per the germline V gene, CDR1 is SGHKS and CDR2 is YYEKEE (reference sequence). The length of the CDR3 is 15 residues. The V and J ends lost 4 bases and 0 bases, in that order; junction bases with no gene match: 5. The CDR3 nucleotides read TGTGCCAGCAGCAGGACAGGTCCTAGCACAGATACGCAGTATTTT. Translating it yields CASSRTGPSTDTQYF.

The chain uses TRBV14 and TRBJ2-7, with 11 bases that match TRBD2. The CDR3 covers 16 residues. Germline V gene data show CDR1 as SGHDN and CDR2 as FVKESK. The J segment lost 3 bases and the V segment lost 0 bases, leaving 4 bases of the junction unmatched. In DNA form, the CDR3 reads TGTGCCAGCAGCCAAGATATGACTAGCGGGATCTACGAGCAGTACTTC. Translated, it gives CASSQDMTSGIYEQYF.

The chain links TRBV7-7 to TRBJ2-6; unclear D gene. Germline V CDR1 and CDR2: SSHAT, FNYEAQ (reference sequence). Trimming shortened V by 8 bases and J by 5 bases, and 10 bases separated the two germline ends. The CDR3 has 13 residues. In nucleotides, the CDR3 is TGTGCCAGCCCACAAAGTCGGGCCAACGTCCTGACTTTC. As protein: CASPQSRANVLTF.

This chain links TRBV6-6 with TRBJ2-7, with 9 positions matching TRBD1. The CDR3 is made up of 15 amino acids. The germline V gene encodes CDR1 MNHNY and CDR2 SVGAGI (reference sequence). V lost 6 bases to trimming and J lost 3 bases; unmatched junction nucleotides: 9. CDR3 in amino acids: CASSPGTGSYYEQYF. CDR3 nucleotide sequence: TGTGCCAGCAGCCCAGGGACAGGGAGCTACTACGAGCAGTACTTC.